The source of this T cell receptor beta chain is a study of identical twins (dated by TCRdb to 2015 to 2016). Notes on the research overall: To test whether fetal clonotypes persist, this study deep-sequenced TCR alpha and beta repertoires from monozygotic twins, from unrelated adults of various ages, and from cord blood. Replicate twin experiments were performed at different times using different library preparation protocols to rule out contamination.

Only healthy Caucasian donors were included. Three pairs of female monozygotic twins, all aged roughly 18 to 29 years, were included in the twin cohort. Positive isolation kits from Invitrogen were used to isolate CD4+ and CD8+ T cell populations. General findings and caveats noted by the study authors: Invariant T cells such as MAIT and iNKT could partly confound zero-insertion analyses, though diverse VJ usage argued against this for most clonotypes. Because the same donors could not be followed over many years, the conclusions relied on cross-sectional statistical analysis. In monozygotic twins, out-of-frame TCR alpha sharing was systematically underestimated by recombination models, although the models agreed with sharing between unrelated individuals. Compared with coincidental sharing between unrelated individuals, an excess of low generation-probability sequences was observed among out-of-frame TCR alpha sequences shared between twins. A weaker excess of twin sharing was found in beta out-of-frame sequences because the signal-to-noise ratio was lowered by fewer shared sequences. Fewer insertions were carried by abundant cord blood beta clonotypes; a weaker similar trend was observed in young adult naive repertoires, while no such trend was observed in memory repertoires.

The CDR3 runs 15 amino acids, cysteine and phenylalanine included. Just CDR3 DNA is preserved here, 45 bases in frame from base 1. V is shortened by 9 bases, J by 4 bases, and the region joining them spans 20 bases. From a lookup of the germline V gene, CDR1 and CDR2 are SGHRS and YFSETQ. Receptors were amplified or captured by 5' RACE. Sequencing took place on an Illumina HiSeq 2000. Template switching introduced a universal primer binding site; the final cDNA contained a unique molecular identifier, enabling accurate counting of TCR cDNA molecules. Specific primers in the conserved constant-segment region were used to synthesize first-strand cDNA for the TCR alpha and beta chains. To control for contamination, every cDNA library carried two barcodes: a SMART-Mk sample barcode plus Illumina barcodes. TruSeq adapter sequences along with Illumina sample barcodes were introduced in two successive PCR steps. Sequencing of the TCR alpha and beta cDNA libraries was done on the Illumina HiSeq platform using custom primers. The original methods were these. MiGEC was used to process raw reads and extract unique molecular identifiers, and MiXCR was used to find CDR3 positions. Recombination models were inferred per individual with the repgenHMM and IGoR tools using an EM algorithm. The tcR package in R was used for shared clonotype analysis, with sharing normalized by the product of cloneset sizes. To study raw recombination without the effects of thymic and clonal selection, out-of-frame nonproductive sequences were analyzed. The public reads were reprocessed in TCRdb via fastp at Q25 and MiXCR, keeping in-frame beta chains. One record per CDR3 amino acid sequence lists the most common genes and DNA. The V and J calls, along with clone size, are taken from TCRdb and not from the paper's own processing. The sample table lists some 500,000 distinct CDR3 sequences, roughly an eighth of them with a count of one. The ten largest clones capture approximately 1% of the sample.

This clonotype was found a few times. Its recognized antigen is unknown. It has no much larger one-base neighbor in the sample; base qualities were not kept. These same records also appear under a second study, on yellow fever vaccine responses in identical twins. As the second study states: The authors reported that the T cell response to vaccination in identical twins appeared partly convergent and partly personalized. Focusing on identical twins, the study followed the T cell clones that responded to the vaccine, and did so with precision.

Sample: CD4+ T cells sorted from blood. The TCR originated in a woman younger than 30 in good health. The sequence is built from TRBV5-1 and TRBJ2-1, with TRBD1 as a weak D call on 6 bases. CDR3 loop: CATSGQPERYNEQFF. The nucleotide sequence is TGCGCCACCTCTGGACAGCCAGAACGTTACAATGAGCAGTTCTTC.